The sequence of this T cell receptor (beta chain) was determined in a study of blood T cell repertoires in COVID-19 (dated by TCRdb to 2020 to 2022). About the investigation overall: Samples from collaborators originated in the United States, Italy and Spain and spanned both the acute and convalescent phases of COVID-19. The prospective study material was composed of cDNA or gDNA derived from T cells, B-cell-depleted T cells, or PBMCs. Deeply sampled blood TCRbeta repertoires from subjects exposed to, actively infected with, or recovered from COVID-19 were included in the dataset. A freely available public database, intended as a resource for researchers studying the immune response to SARS-CoV-2, is where the repertoires were released. Samples came from the ongoing ImmuneRACE study (first 160 participants) plus 1,254 subjects from 6 global collaborators. Sample metadata almost always included a de-identified subject ID, COVID-19 status, age in years and sex. Where available, HLA class I and class II types were obtained from metadata supplied by the sample provider rather than from assay-based typing. Overall study outcomes, separate from this receptor: How much clinical and demographic metadata was included differed by source and by participant, and the metadata was provided uncurated.

About this clone itself: Its cognate antigen has yet to be identified. Base qualities are missing; no much larger clone stands one base away.

TCRbeta CDR3 regions were amplified from genomic DNA by means of the immunoSEQ Assay, a bias-controlled multiplex PCR. The original methods were these. Within the assay, amplification of reference gene primers was used to estimate how many nucleated cells each sample contained. To quantify the absolute abundance of each unique TCRbeta CDR3 rearrangement, sequence reads were collapsed and filtered. For each sample, productive Simpson clonality was calculated as the square root of Simpson's diversity index over productive rearrangements. The table comes from immuneACCESS by way of TCRdb, which keeps in-frame sequences with V and J called. Part of the clones is missing from these tables; in studies checked, under half for an unresolved V gene and the rest for unknown reasons. Clone size and V and J calls were adopted from that table, with D and trimming inferred from the DNA. This sample lists about 240,000 clones; about 80% were detected once. The ten largest clones add up to 1.9% of the sample.

A second Seattle source provided samples from volunteer blood donors who had recovered from COVID-19. Collaborating institutions collected whole blood in K2EDTA tubes following their own protocols. Collaborator samples were shipped for TCRbeta analysis as frozen whole blood, isolated PBMCs, or DNA extracted from either sample type. The sample was peripheral blood. The clonotype comes from a man younger than 40 who had recovered from COVID-19.

CDR3 sequence: CASSIDGLAGVDTQYF. The DNA sequence is as follows: TGTGCCAGTAGTATAGACGGACTAGCGGGGGTAGATACGCAGTATTTT. Recombination joined TRBV19 with TRBJ2-3, and 13 bases in between align with TRBD2. Based on the germline V gene (reference sequence), the CDR1 and CDR2 sequences are LNHDA and SQIVND. For this chain, trimming is 0 bases at the V end and 5 bases at the J end, and the number of junction bases without a gene match is 2. Including cysteine and phenylalanine, the CDR3 has 16 amino acids. Here the CDR3 DNA is all that survives: 48 bases in frame from base 1.